The clone carrying this T cell receptor (beta chain) showed up just once. The sample originates from a study of T cell responses to AZD1222 COVID-19 vaccine. Using immunoSEQ multiplex PCR, the repertoire was profiled, and TCRdb retains in-frame clones only, with some absent. The sample consists of about 170,000 clones, roughly 89% of them appearing once. CDR1 and CDR2 (germline): MNHEY, SVGAGI. The CDR3 loop spans 12 amino acids. Trimming cost V 7 bases and J 4 bases, with 9 bases left between them. The rearrangement uses TRBV6-5 and TRBJ2-3; D unresolved. This TCR was recovered from an adult in good health. Sequenced here: peripheral blood, sampled on day 0 of AZD1222 vaccination. The CDR3 protein is CASNDFSDTQYF. The CDR3 coding sequence is TGTGCCAGCAACGATTTTTCAGATACGCAGTATTTT.